This T cell receptor (beta chain) originates from a study of patients and donors after allogeneic stem cell transplantation. TCRdb recomputed calls from the RT-PCR reads with MiXCR, one row per CDR3 protein. The sample has 150,000 to 200,000 distinct CDR3 sequences, less than 45% seen once. CDR3 size: 14 residues. The V and J ends lost 3 bases and 0 bases respectively, with 8 bases between them. Germline loops: CDR1 MDHEN, CDR2 SYDVKM. This clonotype was observed a handful of times. The source is a human donor who was either an allogeneic HSCT recipient or a stem cell or donor lymphocyte infusion donor (not recorded which). It is not recorded whose cells these are; they may come from a transplant donor. The sequenced sample was blood, either unsorted or a sorted T cell fraction (not recorded which). The rearrangement links TRBV28 to TRBJ1-1; no clear D. The chain's CDR3 is CASSLRFLNTEAFF. The CDR3 DNA follows: TGTGCCAGCAGTTTGAGATTTTTGAACACTGAAGCTTTCTTT.